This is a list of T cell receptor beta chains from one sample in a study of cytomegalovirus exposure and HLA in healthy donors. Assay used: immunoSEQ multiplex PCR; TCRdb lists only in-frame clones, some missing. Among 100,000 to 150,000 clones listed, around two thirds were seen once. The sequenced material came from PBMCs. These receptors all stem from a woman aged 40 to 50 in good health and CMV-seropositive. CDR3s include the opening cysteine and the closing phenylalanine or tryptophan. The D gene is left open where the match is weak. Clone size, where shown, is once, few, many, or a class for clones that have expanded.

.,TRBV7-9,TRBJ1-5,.,TGTGCCAGCAGCTTGGGGGGGGGTCATCAGCCCCAGCATTTT,CASSLGGGHQPQHF
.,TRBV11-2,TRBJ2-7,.,TGTGCCAGCAGCCCCGACCGTGGGACTCGCACCGCCTACGAGCAGTACTTC,CASSPDRGTRTAYEQYF
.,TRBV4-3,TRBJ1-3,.,TGCGCCAGCAGCCAAGGGCCCCTTTCTGGAAACACCATATATTTT,CASSQGPLSGNTIYF
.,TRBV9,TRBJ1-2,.,TGTGCCAGCACCGATGGGGCCTATGGCTACACCTTC,CASTDGAYGYTF
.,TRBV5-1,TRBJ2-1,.,TGCGCCAGCAGCGGAAGACAGAGCTCCTACAATGAGCAGTTCTTC,CASSGRQSSYNEQFF
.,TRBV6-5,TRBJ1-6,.,TGTGCCAGCAGCCGGGGGACTAATTCACCCCTCCACTTT,CASSRGTNSPLHF
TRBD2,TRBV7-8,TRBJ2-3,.,TGTGCCAGCAGCTACCGAGGAGGACTAGCGGGACGAGATACGCAGTATTTT,CASSYRGGLAGRDTQYF
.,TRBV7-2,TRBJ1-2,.,TGTGCCAGCAGCTTAGTGACAGCCTATGGCTACACCTTC,CASSLVTAYGYTF
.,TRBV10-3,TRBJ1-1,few,TGTGCCATCAGTGAGTCGCAGGGGCCCACTGAAGCTTTCTTT,CAISESQGPTEAFF
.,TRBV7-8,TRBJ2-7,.,TGTGCCAGCAGCTTATTGGGTGGAGTTAGGTACGAGCAGTACTTC,CASSLLGGVRYEQYF
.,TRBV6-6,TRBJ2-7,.,TGTGCCAGCAGCCCGGGGAGGCCCTACGAGCAGTACTTC,CASSPGRPYEQYF